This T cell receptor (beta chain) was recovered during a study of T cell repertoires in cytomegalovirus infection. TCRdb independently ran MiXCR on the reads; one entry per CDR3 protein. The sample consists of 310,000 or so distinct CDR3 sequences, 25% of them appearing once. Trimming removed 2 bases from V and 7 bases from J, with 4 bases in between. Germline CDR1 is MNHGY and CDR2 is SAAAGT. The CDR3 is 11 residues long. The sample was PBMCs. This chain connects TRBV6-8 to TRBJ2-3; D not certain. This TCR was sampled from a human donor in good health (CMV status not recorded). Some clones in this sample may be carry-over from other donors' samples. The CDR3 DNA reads TGTGCCAGCAGTTACGGTTATACGCAGTATTTT. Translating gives CASSYGYTQYF.